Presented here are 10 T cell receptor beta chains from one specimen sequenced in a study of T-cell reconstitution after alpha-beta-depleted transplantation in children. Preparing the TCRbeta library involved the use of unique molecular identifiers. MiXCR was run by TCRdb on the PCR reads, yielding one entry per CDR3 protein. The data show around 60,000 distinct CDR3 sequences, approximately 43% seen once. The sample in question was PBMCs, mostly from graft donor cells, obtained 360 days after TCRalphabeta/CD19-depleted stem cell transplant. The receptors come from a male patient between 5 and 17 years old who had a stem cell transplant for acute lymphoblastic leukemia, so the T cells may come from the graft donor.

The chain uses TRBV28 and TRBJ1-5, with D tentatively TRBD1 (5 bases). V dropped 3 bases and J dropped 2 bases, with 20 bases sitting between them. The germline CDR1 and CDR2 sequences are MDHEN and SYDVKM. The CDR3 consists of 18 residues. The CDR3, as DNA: TGTGCCAGCAGTTTTAGGGGTAGGGAGGAATCGGGCAATCAGCCCCAGCATTTT. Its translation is CASSFRGREESGNQPQHF.

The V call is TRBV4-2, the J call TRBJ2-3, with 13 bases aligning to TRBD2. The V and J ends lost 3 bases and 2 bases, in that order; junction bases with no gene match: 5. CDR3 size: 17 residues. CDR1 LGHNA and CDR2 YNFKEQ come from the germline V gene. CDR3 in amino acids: CASSQGGLAGNTDTQYF. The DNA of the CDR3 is TGTGCCAGCAGCCAGGGGGGACTAGCGGGGAACACAGATACGCAGTATTTT.

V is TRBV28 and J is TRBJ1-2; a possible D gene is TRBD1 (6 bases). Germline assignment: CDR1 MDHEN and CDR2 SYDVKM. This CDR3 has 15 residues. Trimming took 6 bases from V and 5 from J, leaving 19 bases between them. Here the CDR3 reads CASSFSQGKEYGYTF. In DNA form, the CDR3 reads TGTGCCAGCAGCTTCTCGCAGGGGAAAGAATATGGCTACACCTTC.

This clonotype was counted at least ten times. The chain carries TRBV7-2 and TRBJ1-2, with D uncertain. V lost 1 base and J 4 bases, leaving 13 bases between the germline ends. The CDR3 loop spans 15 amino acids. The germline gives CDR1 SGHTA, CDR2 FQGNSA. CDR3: CASSLGGGVIYGYTF. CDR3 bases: TGTGCCAGCAGCTTAGGTGGAGGAGTTATCTATGGCTACACCTTC.

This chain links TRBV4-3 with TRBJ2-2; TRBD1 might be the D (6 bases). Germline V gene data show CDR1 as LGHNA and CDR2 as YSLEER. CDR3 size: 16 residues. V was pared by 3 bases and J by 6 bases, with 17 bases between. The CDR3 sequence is CASSHTQGKYAGELFF. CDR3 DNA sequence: TGCGCCAGCAGCCACACACAGGGAAAGTACGCCGGGGAGCTGTTTTTT.

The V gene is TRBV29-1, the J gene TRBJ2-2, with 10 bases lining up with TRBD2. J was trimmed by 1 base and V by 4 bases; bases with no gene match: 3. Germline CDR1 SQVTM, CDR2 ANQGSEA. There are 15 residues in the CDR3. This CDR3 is CSVALAGVNTGELFF. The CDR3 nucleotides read TGCAGCGTTGCCCTAGCGGGGGTGAACACCGGGGAGCTGTTTTTT.

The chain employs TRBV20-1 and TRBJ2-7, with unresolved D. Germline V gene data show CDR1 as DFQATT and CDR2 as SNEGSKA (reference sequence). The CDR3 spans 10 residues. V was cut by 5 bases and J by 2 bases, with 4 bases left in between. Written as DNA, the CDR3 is TGCAGTGCTCCCGCCTACGAGCAGTACTTC. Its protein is CSAPAYEQYF.

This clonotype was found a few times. The CDR3 DNA reads as TGCGCCAGCAAGCCATTGAACACCGGGGAGCTGTTTTTT. Translating it yields CASKPLNTGELFF. The gene calls are TRBV5-1 and TRBJ2-2; D gene uncertain. V dropped 6 bases and J dropped 1 base, with 7 bases sitting between them. The CDR3 is made up of 13 amino acids. Germline CDR1 and CDR2: SGHRS and YFSETQ.

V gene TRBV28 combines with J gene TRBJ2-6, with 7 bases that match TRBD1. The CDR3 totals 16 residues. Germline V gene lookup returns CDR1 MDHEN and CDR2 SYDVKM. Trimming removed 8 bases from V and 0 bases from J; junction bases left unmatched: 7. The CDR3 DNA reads TGTGCCAGCGAAGGACAGGCTCCCTCTGGGGCCAACGTCCTGACTTTC. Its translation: CASEGQAPSGANVLTF.

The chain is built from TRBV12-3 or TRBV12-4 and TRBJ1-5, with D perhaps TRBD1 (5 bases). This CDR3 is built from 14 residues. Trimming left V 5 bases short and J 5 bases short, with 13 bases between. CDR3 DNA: TGTGCCAGCAGTCTATCAGGGTTGGATCAGCCCCAGCATTTT. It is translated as CASSLSGLDQPQHF.